These 21 T cell receptor beta chains were all obtained from the same sample, sequenced in a study of blood T cells in healthy people across ages (dated by TCRdb to between 2015 and 2017). Library preparation used 5' RACE. TCRdb lists the instrument as Illumina HiSeq 2500. A second about 7 to 12 cycle PCR used a sample-barcoded 5' primer and a J-beta primer mix. The raw public data were reprocessed by TCRdb itself: fastp quality trimming at Q25, MiXCR clonotype calling, in-frame beta chains only. Rows with one shared CDR3 protein collapse into an entry with the most common genes and DNA. Within this sample are 750,000 to 950,000 distinct CDR3 sequences, with about 55% of them counted one time only. 41% of the sample is taken by the ten largest. The sequenced material came from blood. These receptors all stem from a man older than 75 in good health.

The table lists this clonotype with a count of one. This chain connects TRBV18 to TRBJ2-1; D not certain. Trimming removed 6 bases from V and 9 bases from J, with 18 bases in between. This CDR3 is built from 14 residues. The germline CDR1 and CDR2 sequences are KGHSH and LQKENI. The CDR3 DNA reads as TGTGCCAGCTCCGACCGATCCATCTCCGGTGAGCAGTTCTTC. It codes for CASSDRSISGEQFF. The complete variable domain, with remaining parts taken from reference TRBV18 and TRBJ2-1, reads NAGVMQNPRHLVRRRGQEARLRCSPMKGHSHVYWYRQLPEEGLKFMVYLQKENIIDESGMPKERFSAEFPKEGPSILRIQQVVRGDSAAYFCASSDRSISGEQFFGPGTRLTVL.

J is TRBJ2-7 and V is TRBV3-1, with 10 bases fitting TRBD2. V dropped 1 base and J dropped 2; count of bases not matched to a gene: 11. This CDR3 spans 18 amino acids. Germline V lookup: CDR1 LGHDT, CDR2 YNNKEL (reference sequence). Here the CDR3 DNA reads TGTGCCAGCAGCCAAGCCTCGAGCTCTAGCGGGAGCACCTACGAGCAGTACTTC. It codes for CASSQASSSSGSTYEQYF.

V and J are TRBV29-1 and TRBJ1-5; D ambiguous. The CDR3 is 16 residues long. CDR1 SQVTM and CDR2 ANQGSEA come from the germline V gene. Trimming shortened V by 0 bases and J by 3 bases, and 15 bases separated the two germline ends. CDR3 bases: TGCAGCGTTGAAGAGGTACGGGAAACCAACAATCAGCCCCAGCATTTT. This encodes CSVEEVRETNNQPQHF.

This sequence joins TRBV15 and TRBJ2-1, with TRBD2 matching over 11 bases. The CDR3 length is 15 residues. The germline gives CDR1 LNHNV, CDR2 YYDKDF (reference sequence). V gave up 6 bases and J gave up 6 bases; unmatched junction bases: 7. This chain's CDR3 is CATSSPGLAANEQFF. The CDR3 DNA follows: TGTGCCACCAGTAGCCCGGGACTAGCGGCCAATGAGCAGTTCTTC.

This clonotype was recorded a few times. The genes are TRBV29-1 and TRBJ2-1; 8 nucleotides align to TRBD2. The germline V gene has CDR1 SQVTM and CDR2 ANQGSEA. The CDR3 totals 13 residues. Germline trimming cut 5 bases from V and 6 bases from J; bases unmatched to any gene: 6. CDR3 in DNA: TGCAGCGTTCCCGGGACTAGTAGCAATGAGCAGTTCTTC. It specifies CSVPGTSSNEQFF.

V usage is TRBV2 and J usage is TRBJ2-7, with 10 positions matching TRBD1. With V trimmed by 5 bases and J by 2 bases, 9 bases remained unmatched. Germline V gene sequence: CDR1 SNHLY, CDR2 FYNNEI. CDR3 size: 16 residues. DNA of the CDR3: TGTGCCAGCAGTATTACCGGGACAGGGGTACCCTACGAGCAGTACTTC. This encodes CASSITGTGVPYEQYF.

The genes are TRBV11-2 and TRBJ2-1, with TRBD2 matching 13 bases. CDR1 SGHAT and CDR2 FQNNGV come from the germline V gene. The CDR3 has 15 residues. V trimming: 5 bases; J trimming: 6 bases; junction bases outside the gene matches: 4. In nucleotides, the CDR3 is TGTGCCAGCAGCCAGGGACTAGCGGGAACCAATGAGCAGTTCTTC. It specifies CASSQGLAGTNEQFF.

This rearrangement joins TRBV5-1 to TRBJ2-1; 8 positions match TRBD1. V was pared by 2 bases and J by 5 bases, with 3 bases of the junction left unmatched. The germline V gene encodes CDR1 SGHRS and CDR2 YFSETQ. The CDR3 length is 14 residues. The CDR3 bases are TGCGCCAGCAGCTTCCAGGGGGCAGACAATGAGCAGTTCTTC. Protein product: CASSFQGADNEQFF.

This clonotype came up a few times. The V call is TRBV25-1, the J call TRBJ1-2, with D maybe TRBD1 (6 bases). Per germline, CDR1 MGHDK and CDR2 SYGVNS. Trimming cost V 7 bases and J 4 bases, with 10 bases left between them. The CDR3 loop spans 12 amino acids. CDR3 in amino acids: CASNRVGYGYTF. The DNA for the CDR3 is TGTGCCAGCAACAGGGTCGGCTATGGCTACACCTTC.

The CDR3 DNA follows: TGTGCCAGCAGCTTAGCTGGGACAGAACCCTACGAGCAGTACTTC. The encoded protein is CASSLAGTEPYEQYF. The chain uses TRBV7-2 and TRBJ2-4; 7 bases are shared with TRBD1. The closer fit of TRBJ2-7 to the DNA end suggests the J call may be wrong. Germline CDR1 is SGHTA and CDR2 is FQGNSA. This CDR3 is 15 amino acids long.

The chain has TRBV29-1 and TRBJ1-2; D not resolved. This CDR3 region has 11 residues. V was clipped by 4 bases and J by 4 bases, with 7 bases between them. CDR1 and CDR2 (germline): SQVTM, ANQGSEA. CDR3 in DNA: TGCAGCGTTGTGGCGGGCTATGGCTACACCTTC. Its translation is CSVVAGYGYTF. Using reference TRBV29-1 and TRBJ1-2 for the parts outside the CDR3, the full variable domain is SAVISQKPSRDICQRGTSLTIQCQVDSQVTMMFWYRQQPGQSLTLIATANQGSEATYESGFVIDKFPISRPNLTFSTLTVSNMSPEDSSIYLCSVVAGYGYTFGSGTRLTVV.

This clonotype was counted a few times. In nucleotides, the CDR3 is TGCAGCGTTGGGGTGGGCAGGCAGGGTGGCTACACCTTC. Protein: CSVGVGRQGGYTF. The rearrangement uses TRBV29-1 and TRBJ1-2; the D gene is possibly TRBD1 (5 bases). CDR1 is SQVTM, CDR2 ANQGSEA, per germline. With 4 bases removed from V and 7 bases from J, the gap between germline ends came to 16 bases. The CDR3 contains 13 residues.

The V and J genes are TRBV6-5 and TRBJ1-2; D perhaps matches TRBD1 (6 bases). Deletions cut 5 bases from V and 6 bases from J, with 13 bases between. This CDR3 has 13 amino acids. Germline lookup yields CDR1 MNHEY and CDR2 SVGAGI. The CDR3 sequence: CASSPPPGDGYTF. As DNA, the CDR3 is TGTGCCAGCAGTCCCCCCCCAGGGGATGGCTACACCTTC.

CDR3 region: CASSLAKGTTYEQYF. For the CDR3, the DNA is TGTGCCAGCAGCTTAGCGAAGGGCACGACCTACGAGCAGTACTTC. This chain links TRBV7-2 with TRBJ2-7, with D unresolved. This CDR3 contains 15 residues. Germline V gene lookup returns CDR1 SGHTA and CDR2 FQGNSA. V was shortened by 0 bases and J by 2 bases, with 11 bases between the two germline ends.

J is TRBJ2-3 and V is TRBV12-3 or TRBV12-4; D tentatively fits TRBD1 or TRBD2 (7 bases each). Trimming removed 4 bases from V and 5 bases from J, with 13 bases in between. The CDR3 covers 14 residues. The CDR3 nucleotides are TGTGCCAGCAGTTGCAGGGGGGGCGGAGATACGCAGTATTTT. Translated: CASSCRGGGDTQYF.

There are a few counts of this clonotype. V and J are TRBV16 and TRBJ2-3, with a weak D call TRBD2 (6 bases). CDR3 size: 16 residues. Trimming took 4 bases from V and 4 from J, leaving 18 bases between them. Germline CDR1 and CDR2: KGHSY and FQNENV. The CDR3 sequence is CASSRGVEARADTQYF. The CDR3 DNA is TGTGCCAGCAGCCGCGGGGTGGAAGCTCGCGCAGATACGCAGTATTTT.

This clonotype has a single count. This chain joins TRBV20-1 and TRBJ2-7; 7 nucleotides agree with TRBD1. CDR1 and CDR2 from the germline V gene are DFQATT and SNEGSKA (reference sequence). CDR3 length: 15 residues. V gave up 5 bases and J gave up 0 bases; unmatched junction bases: 10. The CDR3 DNA reads TGCAGTGCTCCTCCACTGACAGGGAACTCCTACGAGCAGTACTTC. Translating gives CSAPPLTGNSYEQYF.

This chain connects TRBV28 to TRBJ1-1, with no clear D. CDR1 is MDHEN and CDR2 is SYDVKM in the germline V gene. CDR3 length: 15 amino acids. V lost 5 bases to trimming and J lost 4 bases, with 17 bases between them. CDR3 sequence: CASSPDLPRSTEAFF. The CDR3 region has the DNA TGTGCCAGCAGTCCGGACCTCCCGCGGAGCACTGAAGCTTTCTTT.

The chain is built from TRBV9 and TRBJ2-1; 10 bases are shared with TRBD2. The V gene end was trimmed by 6 bases and the J gene end by 3 bases; junction bases not matched to a gene: 6. The CDR3 is 15 residues long. Germline CDR1 SGDLS, CDR2 YYNGEE. The CDR3 loop is CASTLASGSYNEQFF. CDR3 coding DNA: TGTGCCAGCACCCTGGCTAGCGGGAGCTACAATGAGCAGTTCTTC.

This rearrangement joins TRBV11-3 to TRBJ2-3, with a tentative D call TRBD2 (5 bases). Germline lookup yields CDR1 SGHNT and CDR2 YENEEA. V was trimmed by 1 base and J by 3 bases, leaving 11 bases between them. CDR3 length: 15 amino acids. For the CDR3, the DNA is TGTGCCAGCAGCTTAGGTCCGGGGATGACAGATACGCAGTATTTT. This gives the protein CASSLGPGMTDTQYF.

The chain carries TRBV7-3 and TRBJ2-3, with TRBD2 matching 7 bases. CDR1 SGHTA and CDR2 FQGTGA come from the germline V gene. With 5 bases clipped from V and 2 bases from J, the junction kept 10 bases outside the gene matches. The CDR3 has 16 amino acids. CDR3: CASSRRASGPTDTQYF. The DNA for the CDR3 is TGTGCCAGCAGCCGGCGGGCTAGCGGCCCCACAGATACGCAGTATTTT.